Sequencing of this TCR beta chain was carried out in a study of blood T cell repertoires in COVID-19. Turning to the study itself: COVID-19 samples, acute and convalescent, were from the United States, Italy and Spain.

Participant-reported clinical history was the basis for cohort assignment. Either two negative PCRs, clearance, or symptom resolution qualified Cohort 3 donors as recovered. Only in-frame clones appear in the TCRdb table, and some are missing; sequencing was by immunoSEQ multiplex PCR. The table includes around 160,000 clones, over 75% detected once. CDR1 and CDR2 from the germline V gene are MNHNS and SASEGT. CDR3 length: 16 amino acids. V was trimmed by 3 bases and J by 2 bases, leaving 17 bases between them. The source is a man aged 40-49 years who had recovered from COVID-19. The source material was PBMCs or T cells enriched from blood (not recorded which). The chain couples TRBV6-1 to TRBJ2-7; no clear D. CDR3 bases: TGTGCCAGCAGTGACCCCGGCGGCCTTTCCCCCTACGAGCAGTACGTC. Amino acids: CASSDPGGLSPYEQYV.